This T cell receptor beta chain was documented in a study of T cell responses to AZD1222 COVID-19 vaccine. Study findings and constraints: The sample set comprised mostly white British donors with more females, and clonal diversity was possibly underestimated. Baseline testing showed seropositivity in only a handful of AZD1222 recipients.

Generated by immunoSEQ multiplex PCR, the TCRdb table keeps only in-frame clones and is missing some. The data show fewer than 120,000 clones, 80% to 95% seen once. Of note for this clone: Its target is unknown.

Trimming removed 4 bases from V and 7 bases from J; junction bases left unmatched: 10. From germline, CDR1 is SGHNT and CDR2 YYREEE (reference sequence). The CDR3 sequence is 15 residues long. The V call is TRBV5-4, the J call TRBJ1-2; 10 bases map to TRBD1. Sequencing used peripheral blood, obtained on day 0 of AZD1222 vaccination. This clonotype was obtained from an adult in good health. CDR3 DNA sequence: TGTGCCAGCAGCATCCGGGGACAGGGGTATCGTGGCTACACCTTC. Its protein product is CASSIRGQGYRGYTF.